This TCR beta chain was identified in a study of molecular identifiers for immune sequencing clone quantification (dated by TCRdb to the late 2010s). A note on the overall study: For a replicate experiment, RNA from approximately 20,000 or 98,000 naive CD8 T cells was divided into five aliquots, and four of the five aliquots were sequenced. This methods study benchmarked molecular-identifier clustering-based TCR repertoire sequencing (MIDCIRS) and TCR RNA copy counting, using CD8 T cells to do so. The research as a whole found: In CMV-specific effector cells, clones with more than 20 RNA copies accounted for over 98% of molecules, whereas in naive cells such clones accounted for under 1%. Spiked-in Jurkat TCR RNA (roughly 10 copies' worth), which is not part of the donor repertoire, was contained in the naive libraries. Highly expanded clone sizes could be underestimated because identical TCR molecules may share a barcode. Modeling estimated 2.5 to 3.5 recovered TCR RNA copies per cell, compared with about 9.3 by digital PCR, which implies about 30% capture efficiency. A single cell's worth of spiked-in Jurkat TCR RNA was reported detectable even among around 970,000 naive CD8 T cells. When barcode sub-clustering was left out, chimeric consensus sequences inflated TCR diversity, with chimeras reaching as high as 47%.

The protocol used for the library was PCR. The reads were generated on a NextSeq 500. Bulk TCR libraries were prepared as previously described, using TCR primers listed in Table S5. Purification of total RNA was performed with the Qiagen AllPrep DNA/RNA kit. Before any analysis, reads coming from multiple sequencing runs of the same library were combined into one pool. As for the original processing: Reads were retained only if an exact TCR constant sequence was present, and the retained reads were trimmed to 150 nt and grouped according to their 12-nt molecular barcodes. Reads within each barcode group were sub-clustered using a 15% Levenshtein threshold, and quality-weighted consensus sequences were constructed for each RNA molecule. Non-functional sequences were excluded, and lower-count sequences lying one edit away from another sequence were also excluded. Barcode sub-clusters with fewer than 20% of the maximum read count were removed, based on fitting two negative binomial distributions. TCRdb reprocessed the public reads (quality trimming at Q25 with fastp, clone calling with MiXCR) and kept in-frame beta chains. Each CDR3 protein appears once, grouped with its most common genes and DNA. The V and J calls were not made by the authors but by TCRdb's processing. The sample data list approximately 550,000 distinct CDR3 sequences, and 25% of these were observed just once. Clones ranked in the top ten supply around 0.79% of the sample.

Libraries of naive CD8 T cells were built from anywhere between roughly 17,000 and 1,000,000 sorted cells, with 10%, 30% or 50% of the purified RNA used. Naive CD8 T cells were FACS-sorted as CD8+CD4-CCR7+CD45RA+ on a BD FACSAria II into RLT Plus buffer. To test detection sensitivity, Jurkat RNA equivalent to more than 8 TCR copies was spiked into samples of about 19,000-1,000,000 naive CD8 T cells. CD8 T cells were enriched with RosetteSep CD8+ T Cell Enrichment Cocktail and Ficoll-Paque, followed by ACK red cell lysis. This clonotype was observed many times. Its antigen remains unidentified. No base qualities exist here, and no much larger clone lies one base off it. Trimming removed 5 bases from V and 6 bases from J, leaving 4 bases between the germline ends. The CDR3 holds 10 amino acids from the cysteine to the phenylalanine. Only the CDR3 portion is preserved as DNA: 30 bases, with reading frame beginning at the first base. CDR1 SEHNR and CDR2 FQNEAQ are derived from the germline V gene (reference sequence).

The source of this sequence is a human donor in good health. Some libraries in this study had Jurkat cell RNA spiked in. Specimen: naive CD8+ T cells from blood, with Jurkat cell RNA spiked in. Per the publication, the cell subset or site label means: FACS-sorted CD8+CD4-CCR7+CD45RA+ naive T cells. The sequence joins TRBV7-9 to TRBJ1-2; the D gene is unclear. In nucleotide form, the sequence is TGTGCCAGCAGCCAAAATGGCTACACCTTC. Its translation is CASSQNGYTF.